This T cell receptor (beta chain) was captured in a study of cytomegalovirus exposure and HLA in healthy donors. To note about this clone: Its antigen is not known.

Overall study findings and caveats: TCR beta V- and J-gene trimming, according to a later analysis, was linked to a missense DCLRE1C variant. Being productive about 87% or about 30% of the time was typical of most TCR beta V segments in an earlier analysis. As was reported, the classifier diagnosed cytomegalovirus status with high specificity and sensitivity.

The ends lost 6 bases at V and 7 bases at J; junction bases unmatched: 8. The CDR3 covers 16 residues. The germline V gene encodes CDR1 SNHLY and CDR2 FYNNEI. It was with 60 Vbeta and 13 Jbeta primers that the PCR ran. Here immunoSEQ multiplex PCR was the method, and the copy in TCRdb shows in-frame clones only, minus some. The sample yields some 200,000 clones, around 83% seen once. The specimen sequenced was PBMCs. The receptor was derived from a woman aged 18-29 years in good health and CMV-seronegative. The V gene is TRBV2, the J gene TRBJ2-1; 14 positions match TRBD2. CDR3 sequence (DNA): TGTGCCAGCAGGGGACAGGGACTAGCGGGGGTAAATGAGCAGTTCTTC. Its translation is CASRGQGLAGVNEQFF.